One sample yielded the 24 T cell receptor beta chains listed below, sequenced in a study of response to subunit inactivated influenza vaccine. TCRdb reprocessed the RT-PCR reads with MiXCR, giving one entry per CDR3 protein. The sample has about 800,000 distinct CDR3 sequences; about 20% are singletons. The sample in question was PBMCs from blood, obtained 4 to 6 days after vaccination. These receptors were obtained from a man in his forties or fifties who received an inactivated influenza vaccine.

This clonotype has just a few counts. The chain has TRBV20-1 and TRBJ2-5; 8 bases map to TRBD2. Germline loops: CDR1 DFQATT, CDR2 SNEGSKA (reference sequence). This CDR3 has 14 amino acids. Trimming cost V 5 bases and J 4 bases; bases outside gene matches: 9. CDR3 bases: TGCAGTGCTTATAAGACTAGCGAAAGAGAGACCCAGTACTTC. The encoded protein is CSAYKTSERETQYF.

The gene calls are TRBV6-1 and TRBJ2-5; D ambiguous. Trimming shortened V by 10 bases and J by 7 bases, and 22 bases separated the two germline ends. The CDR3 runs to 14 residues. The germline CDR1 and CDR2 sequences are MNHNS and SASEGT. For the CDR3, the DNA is TGTGCCACACGGTCAACCTCATTTCGTGGGACCCAGTACTTC. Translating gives CATRSTSFRGTQYF.

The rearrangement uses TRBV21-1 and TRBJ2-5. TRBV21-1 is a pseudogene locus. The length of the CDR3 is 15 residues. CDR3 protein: CASSKAPNFQETQYF. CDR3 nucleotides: TGTGCCAGCAGCAAGGCCCCGAACTTCCAAGAGACCCAGTACTTC.

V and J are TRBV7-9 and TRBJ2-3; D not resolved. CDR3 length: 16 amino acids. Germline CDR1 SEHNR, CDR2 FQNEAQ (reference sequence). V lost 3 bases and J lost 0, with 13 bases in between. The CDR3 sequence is CASSFTGRISTDTQYF. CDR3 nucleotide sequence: TGTGCCAGCAGCTTCACTGGACGGATTAGCACAGATACGCAGTATTTT.

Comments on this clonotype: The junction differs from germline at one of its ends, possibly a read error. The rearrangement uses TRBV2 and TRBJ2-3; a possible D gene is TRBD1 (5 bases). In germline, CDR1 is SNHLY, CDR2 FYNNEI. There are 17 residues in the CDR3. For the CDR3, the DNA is TGTGCCATCAGTACTGGTTGGACAACTGCTGAGACAGATACGCAGTATTTT. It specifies CAISTGWTTAETDTQYF. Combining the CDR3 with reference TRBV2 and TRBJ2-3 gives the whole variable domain EPEVTQTPSHQVTQMGQEVILRCVPISNHLYFYWYRQILGQKVEFLVSFYNNEISEKSEIFDDQFSVERPDGSNFTLKIRSTKLEDSAMYFCAISTGWTTAETDTQYFGPGTRLTVL.

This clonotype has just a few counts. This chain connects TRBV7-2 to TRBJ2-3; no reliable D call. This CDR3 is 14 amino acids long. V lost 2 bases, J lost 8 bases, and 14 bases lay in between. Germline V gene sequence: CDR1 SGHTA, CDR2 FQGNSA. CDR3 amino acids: CASSLSRPEGTQYF. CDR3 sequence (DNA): TGTGCCAGCAGCTTATCCCGCCCTGAAGGTACGCAGTATTTT. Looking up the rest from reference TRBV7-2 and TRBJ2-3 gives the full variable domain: GAGVSQSPSNKVTEKGKDVELRCDPISGHTALYWYRQSLGQGLEFLIYFQGNSAPDKSGLPSDRFSAERTGGSVSTLTIQRTQQEDSAVYLCASSLSRPEGTQYFGPGTRLTVL.

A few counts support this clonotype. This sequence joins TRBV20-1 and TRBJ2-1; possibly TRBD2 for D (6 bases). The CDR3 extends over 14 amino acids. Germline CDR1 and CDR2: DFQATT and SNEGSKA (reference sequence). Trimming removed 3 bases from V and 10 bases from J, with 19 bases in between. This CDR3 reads CSASEAGPTTEQFF. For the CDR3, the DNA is TGCAGTGCTAGTGAGGCGGGGCCGACAACGGAGCAGTTCTTC.

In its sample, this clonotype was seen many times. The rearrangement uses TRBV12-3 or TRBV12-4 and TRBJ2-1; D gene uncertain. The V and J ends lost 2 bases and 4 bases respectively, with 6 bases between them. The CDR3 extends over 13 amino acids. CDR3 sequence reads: CASSLRLYNEQFF. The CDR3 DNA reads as TGTGCCAGCAGTTTACGGCTTTACAATGAGCAGTTCTTC.

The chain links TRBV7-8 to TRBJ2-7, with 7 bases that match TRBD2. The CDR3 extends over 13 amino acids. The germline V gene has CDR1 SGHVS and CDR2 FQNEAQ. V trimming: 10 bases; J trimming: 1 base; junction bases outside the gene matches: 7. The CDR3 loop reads CATSAGGSYEQYF. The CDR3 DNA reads TGTGCCACCTCCGCCGGGGGGTCCTACGAGCAGTACTTC. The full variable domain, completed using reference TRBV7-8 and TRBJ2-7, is GAGVSQSPRYKVAKRGQDVALRCDPISGHVSLFWYQQALGQGPEFLTYFQNEAQLDKSGLPSDRFFAERPEGSVSTLKIQRTQQEDSAVYLCATSAGGSYEQYFGPGTRLTVT.

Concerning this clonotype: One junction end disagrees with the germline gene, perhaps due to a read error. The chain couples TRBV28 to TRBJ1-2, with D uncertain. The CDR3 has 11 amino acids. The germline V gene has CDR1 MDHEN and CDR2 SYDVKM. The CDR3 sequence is CASSFGQVDVF. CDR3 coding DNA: TGTGCCAGCAGTTTTGGGCAGGTGGACGTCTTC.

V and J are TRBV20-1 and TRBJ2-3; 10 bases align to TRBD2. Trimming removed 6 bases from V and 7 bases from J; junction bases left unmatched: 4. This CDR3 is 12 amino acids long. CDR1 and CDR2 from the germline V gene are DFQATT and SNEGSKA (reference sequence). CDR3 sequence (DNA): TGCAGTGCAAGCGGGAGGGCTTATACGCAGTATTTT. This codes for CSASGRAYTQYF.

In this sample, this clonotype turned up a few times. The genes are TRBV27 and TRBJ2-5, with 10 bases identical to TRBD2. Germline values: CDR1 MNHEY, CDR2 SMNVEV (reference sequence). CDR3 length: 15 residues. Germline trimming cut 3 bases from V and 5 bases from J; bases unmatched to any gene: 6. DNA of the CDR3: TGTGCCAGCAGTTTCGCTAGCGGGGGTGGGGAGACCCAGTACTTC. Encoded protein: CASSFASGGGETQYF.

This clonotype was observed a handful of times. CDR3 in amino acids: CASSLPGHTGNTIYF. For the CDR3, the DNA is TGTGCCAGCAGTCTTCCGGGACATACTGGAAACACCATATATTTT. The chain carries TRBV12-3 or TRBV12-4 and TRBJ1-3, with D possibly TRBD1 on 6 matching bases. This CDR3 is 15 amino acids long. With 5 bases removed from V and 2 bases from J, the gap between germline ends came to 13 bases.

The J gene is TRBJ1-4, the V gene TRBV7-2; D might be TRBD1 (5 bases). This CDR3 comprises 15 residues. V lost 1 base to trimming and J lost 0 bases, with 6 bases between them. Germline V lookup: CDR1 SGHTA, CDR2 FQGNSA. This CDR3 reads CASSLGRATNEKLFF. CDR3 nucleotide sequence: TGTGCCAGCAGCTTAGGCAGGGCAACTAATGAAAAACTGTTTTTT.

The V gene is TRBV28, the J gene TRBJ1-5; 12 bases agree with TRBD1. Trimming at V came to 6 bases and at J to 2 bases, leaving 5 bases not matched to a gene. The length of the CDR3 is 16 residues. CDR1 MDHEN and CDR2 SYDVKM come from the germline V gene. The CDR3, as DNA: TGTGCCAGCAGCCCCCGGGACAGGGGGCGCAATCAGCCCCAGCATTTT. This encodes CASSPRDRGRNQPQHF.

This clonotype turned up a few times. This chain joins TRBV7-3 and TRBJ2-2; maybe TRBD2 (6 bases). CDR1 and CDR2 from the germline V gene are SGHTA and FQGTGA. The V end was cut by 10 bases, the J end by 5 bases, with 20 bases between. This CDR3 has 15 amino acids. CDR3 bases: TGTGCCATCCCGGTCTCTAGCGCTGGGACCGGGGAGCTGTTTTTT. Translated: CAIPVSSAGTGELFF.

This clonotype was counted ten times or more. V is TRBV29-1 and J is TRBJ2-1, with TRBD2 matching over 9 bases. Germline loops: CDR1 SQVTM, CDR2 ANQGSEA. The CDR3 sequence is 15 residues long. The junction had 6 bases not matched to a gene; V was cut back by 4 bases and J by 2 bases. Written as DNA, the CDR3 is TGCAGCGTTGGGAAGCGGGAGGCCACCTACAATGAGCAGTTCTTC. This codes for CSVGKREATYNEQFF.

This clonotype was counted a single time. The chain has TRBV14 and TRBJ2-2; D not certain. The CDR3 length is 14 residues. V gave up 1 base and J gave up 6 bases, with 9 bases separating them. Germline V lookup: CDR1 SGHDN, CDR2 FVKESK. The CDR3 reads CASSQVGVPGELFF. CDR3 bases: TGTGCCAGCAGCCAAGTTGGGGTGCCCGGGGAGCTGTTTTTT.

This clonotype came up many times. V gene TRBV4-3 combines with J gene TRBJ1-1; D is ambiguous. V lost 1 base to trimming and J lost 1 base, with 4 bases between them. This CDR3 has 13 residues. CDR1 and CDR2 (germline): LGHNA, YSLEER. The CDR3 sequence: CASSQGWNTEAFF. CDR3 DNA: TGCGCCAGCAGCCAAGGTTGGAACACTGAAGCTTTCTTT.

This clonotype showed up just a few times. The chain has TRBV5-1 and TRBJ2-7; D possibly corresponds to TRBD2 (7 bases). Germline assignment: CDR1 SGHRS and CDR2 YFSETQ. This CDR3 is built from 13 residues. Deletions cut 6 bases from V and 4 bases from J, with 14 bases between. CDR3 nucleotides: TGCGCCAGCAAAGGGGGGGGGAAATACGAGCAGTACTTC. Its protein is CASKGGGKYEQYF. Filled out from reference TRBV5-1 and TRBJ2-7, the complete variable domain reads KAGVTQTPRYLIKTRGQQVTLSCSPISGHRSVSWYQQTPGQGLQFLFEYFSETQRNKGNFPGRFSGRQFSNSRSEMNVSTLELGDSALYLCASKGGGKYEQYFGPGTRLTVT.

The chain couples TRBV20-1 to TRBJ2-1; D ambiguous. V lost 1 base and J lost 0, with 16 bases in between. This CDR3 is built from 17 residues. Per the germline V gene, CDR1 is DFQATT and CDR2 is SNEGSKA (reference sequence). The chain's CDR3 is CSARVKAAISSYNEQFF. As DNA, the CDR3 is TGCAGTGCTAGAGTGAAGGCGGCTATTAGCTCCTACAATGAGCAGTTCTTC.

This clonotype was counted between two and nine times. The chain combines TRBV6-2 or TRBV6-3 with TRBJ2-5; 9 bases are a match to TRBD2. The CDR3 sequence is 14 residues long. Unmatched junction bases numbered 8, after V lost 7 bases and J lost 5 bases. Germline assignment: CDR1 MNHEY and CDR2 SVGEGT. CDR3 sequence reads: CASNSGGARETQYF. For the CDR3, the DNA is TGTGCCAGCAATAGCGGGGGCGCCAGGGAGACCCAGTACTTC.

The CDR3 DNA follows: TGCAGCGTCGCAAACAGGGCTAACTATGGCTACACCTTC. Translating gives CSVANRANYGYTF. The chain recombines TRBV29-1 with TRBJ1-2, with D perhaps TRBD1 (6 bases). This CDR3 has 13 amino acids. Trimming took off 6 bases at V and 0 bases at J, with 11 bases between the two ends. The germline gives CDR1 SQVTM, CDR2 ANQGSEA.

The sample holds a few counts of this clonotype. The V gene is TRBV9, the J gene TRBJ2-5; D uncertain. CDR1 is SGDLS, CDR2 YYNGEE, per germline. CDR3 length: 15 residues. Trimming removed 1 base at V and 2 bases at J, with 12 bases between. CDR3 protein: CASSVLSADQETQYF. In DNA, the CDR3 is TGTGCCAGCAGCGTACTTTCGGCGGATCAAGAGACCCAGTACTTC.